A selection of T cell receptor beta chains follows, all from one sample in a study of blood T cells in healthy people across ages. TCRdb recomputed calls from the 5' RACE reads with MiXCR, one row per CDR3 protein. The sample lists some 780,000 distinct CDR3 sequences; about 56% were seen once. Sequencing used blood. These receptors all come from a man aged 35 to 55 in good health. Each CDR3 is given without its conserved first and last residue. The size field is filled for only some rows; it gives once, few, many or a size class.

ATSLGQGRETQY	.	TRBV24-1
ASRLFVGGNGGTDTQY	once	TRBV5-1
ASTLRGLGYNEQF	few	TRBV28
ASSSTPYEQY	.	TRBV28
ASSFLINEQF	few	TRBV7-2
ASRPVTGDGYT	.	TRBV12-3/TRBV12-4
ASSPPLRDTQY	.	TRBV16
ASSPQTGNSCGYT	.	TRBV7-2
ASSHRTSGRRYTRELF	once	TRBV14
ASSFWDTAYNEQF	.	TRBV12-3/TRBV12-4
ATSIDRVTDTQY	.	TRBV15
ASSGTTGDSPLH	once	TRBV9
ASKTSGPSSYEQY	.	TRBV6-2/TRBV6-3
ASSAYNYYEQY	.	TRBV7-2
ASSEGGGAFDTQY	.	TRBV5-1
SVQPRSGGNSPLH	.	TRBV20-1
ASSPSGAESYEQY	few	TRBV28
ASSQAAGEETQY	.	TRBV4-1
SARYNRGSGELF	once	TRBV20-1
ASSLSEGSHYGYT	.	TRBV7-2
SVQGAGEAF	many	TRBV29-1
ASSLTGGLTEAF	.	TRBV14
AISEGPRTGNIQY	.	TRBV10-3
ASSRLVFETLANEKLF	.	TRBV6-1
ASSPRDYPSYNEQF	few	TRBV7-3
SARDRPETQY	.	TRBV20-1
ASSEGSRYNEQF	few	TRBV9
ASSQYPIRLSSYNSPLH	.	TRBV3-1
ASSAETGRGGYT	.	TRBV5-1
ASSVEATRNTGELF	once	TRBV9
ASGPVRNPKNIQY	.	TRBV2
ASRGGEATNEKLF	.	TRBV2
ASSGAGCGQF	.	TRBV7-2
SARGTGQADTQY	.	TRBV20-1